The present T cell receptor (beta chain) was sequenced within a study of blood T cell repertoires in COVID-19. Whole-study context: The analysed material was cDNA or gDNA that came from T cells, B-cell-depleted T cells, or PBMCs.

In the authors' workflow: Nucleated cell number was recorded as an estimate derived from reference gene primer amplification. Produced via immunoSEQ multiplex PCR; TCRdb's table is partial and in-frame only. The D gene and trimming were derived from the DNA, and the V and J assignments and clone size from that table. The sample lists 85,000 to 100,000 clones, about 70% occurring once. The CDR3 totals 16 residues. Germline CDR1 and CDR2: MNHNS and SASEGT. After removal of 1 base from V and 4 bases from J, the junction contained 7 bases not matched to a gene. This clonotype was obtained from an older woman in a cohort sampled during active or convalescent COVID-19. This chain joins TRBV6-1 and TRBJ1-2; TRBD1 agrees at 9 bases. Sequenced sample: peripheral blood. The CDR3 DNA reads TGTGCCAGCAGTGAAGATGGGGGACAGGGTGGCTATGGCTACACCTTC. Translation gives CASSEDGGQGGYGYTF.